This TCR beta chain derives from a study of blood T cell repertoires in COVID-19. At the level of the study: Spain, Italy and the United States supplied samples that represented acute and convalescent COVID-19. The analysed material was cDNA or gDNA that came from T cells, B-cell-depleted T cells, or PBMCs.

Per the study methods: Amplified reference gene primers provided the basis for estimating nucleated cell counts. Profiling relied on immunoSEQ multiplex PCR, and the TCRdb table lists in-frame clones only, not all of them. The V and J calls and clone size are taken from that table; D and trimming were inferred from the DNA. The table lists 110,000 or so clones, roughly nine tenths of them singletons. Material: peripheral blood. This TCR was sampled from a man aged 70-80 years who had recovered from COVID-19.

CDR3 protein: CASSLGRRAVELAGGYTF. The CDR3 coding sequence is TGTGCCAGCAGCTTGGGGAGGCGGGCAGTCGAGCTAGCGGGCGGCTACACCTTC. The V and J genes are TRBV5-6 and TRBJ1-2; D gene unclear. The CDR3 is 18 amino acids. Germline V lookup: CDR1 SGHDT, CDR2 YYEEEE. Trimming removed 0 bases from V and 8 bases from J, with 26 bases in between. Full variable domain (missing parts from reference TRBV5-6 and TRBJ1-2): DAGVTQSPTHLIKTRGQQVTLRCSPKSGHDTVSWYQQALGQGPQFIFQYYEEEERQRGNFPDRFSGHQFPNYSSELNVNALLLGDSALYLCASSLGRRAVELAGGYTFGSGTRLTVV.